This TCR beta chain was identified during a study of cytomegalovirus exposure and HLA in healthy donors. Study-wide background: Within the Caucasian-associated ancestry cluster were around 80% of the 350 to 400 genotyped donors.

This PCR relied on a set of 60 Vbeta primers and 13 Jbeta primers. TCRdb's table, derived via immunoSEQ multiplex PCR, lists solely in-frame clones and lacks some. The sample has 250,000 to 300,000 clones; approximately 84% are singletons. The CDR3 totals 13 residues. Looked up from germline, CDR1 is SQVTM and CDR2 is ANQGSEA. V shed 3 bases and J 6 bases; nucleotides not matched to a gene: 4. The chain links TRBV29-1 to TRBJ2-5, with 10 bases that match TRBD2. The source of this sequence is a woman aged 40 to 50 in good health and CMV-seropositive. The sample comprised PBMCs. CDR3 DNA sequence: TGCAGCGTTGATCTAGCGGGAGTAAAGACCCAGTACTTC. Translation: CSVDLAGVKTQYF.